The entry below describes one T cell receptor (beta chain). This record comes from a study of regulatory T cells in long-lasting Graves disease. The time point is: persistent/refractory GD, antithyroid drugs over 5 years with positive TRAb. Making the TCR library involved RNA that had been extracted from PBMCs. The TCR beta library used iRepertoire HTBI primers with Arm-PCR amplification of CDR3. Each CDR3 protein gets one entry after TCRdb re-called the multiplex PCR reads with MiXCR. This table holds 650,000 to 850,000 distinct CDR3 sequences, 30% found once. The germline CDR1 and CDR2 sequences are SGHRS and YFSETQ. The V and J ends lost 3 bases and 4 bases respectively, with 16 bases between them. This CDR3 is 15 amino acids long.

Material: peripheral blood mononuclear cells (PBMCs), obtained when the disease was refractory, from a patient treated with antithyroid drugs. The source of this sequence is a female donor with Graves disease. The V and J genes are TRBV5-1 and TRBJ1-2; D possibly corresponds to TRBD1 (5 bases). The CDR3 DNA reads TGCGCCAGCAGCTCCGGACGGGGACGCGTCTATGGCTACACCTTC. As protein: CASSSGRGRVYGYTF.